This record concerns one T cell receptor beta chain sequence. The antigen remains unidentified. Random hexamers were used to reverse transcribe an amount of roughly 0.45 to 1 ug RNA. A multiplex approach, immunoSEQ multiplex PCR, amplified TCR beta CDR3 across 54 Vbeta and 13 Jbeta. TCRdb used MiXCR to reprocess the immunoSEQ multiplex PCR reads, holding one entry per CDR3 protein. The sample has about 150,000 distinct CDR3 sequences, just under 95% seen once. The data belong to a study of CD8 T cells in Susac syndrome. From blood CD8+ and CD4+ T cells, TCR beta sequences were generated. The patients serving as multiple sclerosis controls were treatment-naive. They had stable or active relapsing-remitting disease and fulfilled revised McDonald criteria. Study results and caveats: The study recognized that the number of individuals in its TCR sequencing and HLA analysis was relatively small.

Source material: CD8+ T cells from PBMCs. This clonotype originated in a human donor with multiple sclerosis.

Here the CDR3 DNA reads TGTGCCAGCAGCTTACGCCGGGACAGGGGGCCTTCCTACAATGAGCAGTTCTTC. It is translated as CASSLRRDRGPSYNEQFF. The chain recombines TRBV7-8 with TRBJ2-1, with TRBD1 matching over 12 bases. This CDR3 is 18 amino acids long. V lost 2 bases and J lost 1; bases outside the gene matches: 6. Germline CDR1 and CDR2: SGHVS and FQNEAQ. The full variable domain, completed using reference TRBV7-8 and TRBJ2-1, is GAGVSQSPRYKVAKRGQDVALRCDPISGHVSLFWYQQALGQGPEFLTYFQNEAQLDKSGLPSDRFFAERPEGSVSTLKIQRTQQEDSAVYLCASSLRRDRGPSYNEQFFGPGTRLTVL.